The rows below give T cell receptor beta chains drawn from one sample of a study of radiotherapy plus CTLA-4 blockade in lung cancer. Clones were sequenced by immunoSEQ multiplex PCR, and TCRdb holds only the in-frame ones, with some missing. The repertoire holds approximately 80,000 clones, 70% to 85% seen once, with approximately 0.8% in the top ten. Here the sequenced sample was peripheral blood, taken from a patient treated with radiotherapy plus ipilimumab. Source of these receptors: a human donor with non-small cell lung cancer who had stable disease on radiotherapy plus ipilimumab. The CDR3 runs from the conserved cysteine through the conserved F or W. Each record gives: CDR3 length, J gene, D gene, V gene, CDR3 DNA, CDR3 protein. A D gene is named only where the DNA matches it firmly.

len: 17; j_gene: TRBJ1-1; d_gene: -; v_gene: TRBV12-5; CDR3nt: TGTGCTAGTGGTTTGGTACGGGGCCCGCTAGGGAAGACTGAAGCTTTCTTT; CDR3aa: CASGLVRGPLGKTEAFF
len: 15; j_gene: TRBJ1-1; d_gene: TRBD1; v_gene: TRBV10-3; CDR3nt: TGTGCCATCAGTGAGACCGGACAGGGTCGCACTGAAGCTTTCTTT; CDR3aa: CAISETGQGRTEAFF
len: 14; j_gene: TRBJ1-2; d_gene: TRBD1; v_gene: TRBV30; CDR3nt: TGTGCCTGGAGCGGTCGGACAGGGTTCTTCGGCTACACCTTC; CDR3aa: CAWSGRTGFFGYTF
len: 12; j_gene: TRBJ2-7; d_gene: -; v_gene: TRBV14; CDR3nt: TGTGCCAGCAGCCGGAACAGGGTCGAGCAGTACTTC; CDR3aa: CASSRNRVEQYF
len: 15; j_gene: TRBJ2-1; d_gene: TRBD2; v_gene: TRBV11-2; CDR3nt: TGTGTCAGCAGCTCCGGACTAGCGGGGTACAATGAGCAGTTCTTC; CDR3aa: CVSSSGLAGYNEQFF
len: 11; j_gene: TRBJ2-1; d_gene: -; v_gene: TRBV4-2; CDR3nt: TGTGCCAGCAGTCGAGGGGTCGAGCAGTTCTTC; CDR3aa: CASSRGVEQFF
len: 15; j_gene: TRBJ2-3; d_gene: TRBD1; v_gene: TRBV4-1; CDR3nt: TGCGCCAGCAGCCGTGAACAGGGGAACACAGATACGCAGTATTTT; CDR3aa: CASSREQGNTDTQYF
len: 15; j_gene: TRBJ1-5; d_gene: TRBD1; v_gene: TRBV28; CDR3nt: TGTGCCAGCCTATTTACAGGGGGCGGCAATCAGCCCCAGCATTTT; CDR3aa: CASLFTGGGNQPQHF
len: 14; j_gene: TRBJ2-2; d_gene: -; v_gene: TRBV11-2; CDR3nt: TGTGCCAGCAGCTTAGGCAGGGGTGCCGGGGAGCTGTTTTTT; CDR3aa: CASSLGRGAGELFF
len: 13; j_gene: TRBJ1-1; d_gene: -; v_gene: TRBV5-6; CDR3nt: TGTGCCAGCAGCGTCGGGACGGCCAGTGAAGCTTTCTTT; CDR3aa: CASSVGTASEAFF
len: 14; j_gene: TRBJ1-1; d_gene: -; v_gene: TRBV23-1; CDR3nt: TGCGCCAGCAGTCAATCGAAGGGGCCCACTGAAGCTTTCTTT; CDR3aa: CASSQSKGPTEAFF